The 23 T cell receptor beta chains below all came from one sample that was sequenced in a study of intratumoral heterogeneity in liver cancer. Data came from immunoSEQ multiplex PCR; TCRdb stores just in-frame clones and leaves some out. This sample has 20,000 to 25,000 clones, with over 60% found just once. Here the sequenced sample was tumor-adjacent normal tissue, taken before any cancer treatment. The source is a woman in her 70s with hepatocellular carcinoma.

The chain recombines TRBV10-3 with TRBJ2-1, with D maybe TRBD2 (6 bases). Trimming pared 8 bases from V and 5 bases from J, leaving 10 bases between. This CDR3 comprises 12 residues. Germline V gene data show CDR1 as ENHRY and CDR2 as SYGVKD. The CDR3 coding sequence is TGTGCCATCGGCGGGGCCAACAATGAGCAGTTCTTC. Protein product: CAIGGANNEQFF.

The V call is TRBV20-1, the J call TRBJ2-7; D unclear. The V end lost 2 bases, the J end lost 6 bases, and 8 bases lay between the germline ends. The CDR3 totals 11 residues. CDR1 and CDR2 (germline): DFQATT, SNEGSKA (reference sequence). Written as DNA, the CDR3 is TGCAGTGCTAGAATTAGCCGCGAGCAGTACTTC. Encoded protein: CSARISREQYF.

This clone has just a few counts. This chain connects TRBV18 to TRBJ1-1; TRBD1 agrees at 8 bases. The CDR3 loop spans 16 amino acids. CDR1 is KGHSH and CDR2 is LQKENI in the germline V gene. V trimming: 5 bases; J trimming: 1 base; junction bases outside the gene matches: 9. For the CDR3, the DNA is TGTGCCAGCTCAACACAGGGCGGACAGGGGAACACTGAAGCTTTCTTT. This codes for CASSTQGGQGNTEAFF.

The gene calls are TRBV24-1 and TRBJ2-7; 8 bases are a match to TRBD2. This CDR3 has 17 residues. The ends lost 0 bases at V and 0 bases at J; junction bases unmatched: 6. Germline V lookup: CDR1 KGHDR, CDR2 SFDVKD. The CDR3, as DNA: TGTGCCACCAGTGATTTGGCTAGCGGGCCTTTCTCCTACGAGCAGTACTTC. Translation: CATSDLASGPFSYEQYF.

The V and J genes are TRBV7-9 and TRBJ1-2; D not certain. V lost 5 bases and J 3 bases, leaving 10 bases between the germline ends. This CDR3 spans 13 amino acids. Germline V gene sequence: CDR1 SEHNR, CDR2 FQNEAQ (reference sequence). This CDR3 is CASSLLGDYGYTF. The DNA of the CDR3 is TGTGCCAGCAGCCTCCTGGGTGACTATGGCTACACCTTC.

This sequence joins TRBV10-3 and TRBJ2-7, with 7 positions matching TRBD1. The CDR3 totals 15 residues. With V trimmed by 6 bases and J by 0 bases, 8 bases remained unmatched. The germline V gene has CDR1 ENHRY and CDR2 SYGVKD. The CDR3 nucleotides are TGTGCCATCAGAGACAGGGTGGCCAGCTCCTACGAGCAGTACTTC. Protein sequence: CAIRDRVASSYEQYF.

This sequence joins TRBV7-6 and TRBJ2-1, with D maybe TRBD1 (6 bases). CDR1 and CDR2 from the germline V gene are SGHVS and FNYEAQ. The CDR3 extends over 15 amino acids. V gave up 5 bases and J gave up 6 bases, with 17 bases separating them. CDR3 bases: TGTGCCAGCAGCCCTGGGACACGTAGAGTCAATGAGCAGTTCTTC. This encodes CASSPGTRRVNEQFF.

This clone was counted a single time. The rearrangement uses TRBV21-1 and TRBJ2-4; TRBD2 is taken as the D call from the table, unchecked against the DNA. TRBV21-1 is a documented pseudogene. CDR3 length equals 17 residues. CDR3 amino acids: CASSKDISGLAKNIQYF. CDR3 bases: TGTGCCAGCAGCAAAGATATTTCGGGACTAGCCAAAAACATTCAGTACTTC.

This clone occurred once. The chain joins TRBV7-3 to TRBJ2-1; 7 bases fit TRBD2. The CDR3 has 18 amino acids. V lost 5 bases and J lost 1; bases outside the gene matches: 14. Germline V gene lookup returns CDR1 SGHTA and CDR2 FQGTGA. CDR3 in DNA: TGTGCCAGCAGCCACAATTGGGGGAGGGCCCCATCCTACAATGAGCAGTTCTTC. It is translated as CASSHNWGRAPSYNEQFF.

In this sample, this clone turned up once. The chain carries TRBV5-1 and TRBJ1-2; TRBD1 is a possible D gene (6 bases). Germline CDR1 is SGHRS and CDR2 is YFSETQ. CDR3 length: 16 residues. With 0 bases removed from V and 2 bases from J, the gap between germline ends came to 14 bases. The CDR3 coding sequence is TGCGCCAGCAGCTTGGCGCCACAGGGTAAAAACTATGGCTACACCTTC. Translation: CASSLAPQGKNYGYTF.

V is TRBV4-1 and J is TRBJ2-1, with a possible D match to TRBD1 (6 bases). CDR3 length: 17 residues. CDR1 and CDR2 from the germline V gene are MGHRA and YSYEKL. V lost 1 base, J lost 4 bases, and 17 bases lay in between. CDR3 sequence: CASSQGVGKGEYNEQFF. In nucleotides, the CDR3 is TGCGCCAGCAGCCAAGGGGTTGGAAAGGGGGAATACAATGAGCAGTTCTTC.

The chain carries TRBV4-2 and TRBJ2-3; 9 nucleotides line up with TRBD2. Trimming at V came to 0 bases and at J to 6 bases, leaving 7 bases not matched to a gene. Germline CDR1 is LGHNA and CDR2 is YNFKEQ. This CDR3 has 16 residues. CDR3 sequence (DNA): TGTGCCAGCAGCCAAGAACTAGCGGGTTTCGCCGATACGCAGTATTTT. Translated: CASSQELAGFADTQYF.

The J gene is TRBJ2-5, the V gene TRBV28; D is uncertain. This CDR3 is built from 12 residues. Germline CDR1 is MDHEN and CDR2 is SYDVKM. Trimming took 8 bases from V and 5 from J, leaving 12 bases between them. The CDR3 loop is CASYSLGETQYF. For the CDR3, the DNA is TGTGCCAGCTATTCCCTGGGGGAGACCCAGTACTTC.

The V gene is TRBV27, the J gene TRBJ2-7; 10 nucleotides line up with TRBD1. The V gene end was trimmed by 5 bases and the J gene end by 4 bases; junction bases not matched to a gene: 14. This CDR3 is built from 17 residues. In germline, CDR1 is MNHEY, CDR2 SMNVEV (reference sequence). For the CDR3, the DNA is TGTGCCAGCAGTCCCACCACCCTGGACAGGGGGTCATACGAGCAGTACTTC. Protein sequence: CASSPTTLDRGSYEQYF.

V usage is TRBV27 and J usage is TRBJ2-7, with TRBD1 matching 8 bases. This CDR3 comprises 15 residues. Germline V gene data show CDR1 as MNHEY and CDR2 as SMNVEV (reference sequence). V shed 5 bases, J shed 3 bases, and the junction held 9 bases outside the gene matches. The CDR3 reads CASSATGTGIYEQYF. DNA for the CDR3: TGTGCCAGCAGTGCGACCGGGACAGGTATCTACGAGCAGTACTTC.

With respect to this clone: At one boundary the junction diverges from the germline segment, which might be a read error. This chain links TRBV12-3 or TRBV12-4 with TRBJ2-1; D possibly corresponds to TRBD1 (5 bases). The CDR3 loop spans 13 amino acids. CDR3 amino acids: CASSSRADNEQFF. The CDR3 region has the DNA TGTGCCAGCAGTTCCAGGGCGGACAACGAGCAGTTCTTC.

V usage is TRBV28 and J usage is TRBJ2-7; D is perhaps TRBD1 (6 bases). The V and J ends lost 1 base and 5 bases respectively, with 12 bases between them. The CDR3 runs to 14 residues. Germline V gene data show CDR1 as MDHEN and CDR2 as SYDVKM. CDR3 in DNA: TGTGCCAGCAGTTTATTGGTCAGGGGTAACGAGCAGTACTTC. Amino acid sequence: CASSLLVRGNEQYF.

This clone was found a few times. The chain employs TRBV19 and TRBJ1-1; possible D gene TRBD1, 6 bases. The germline CDR1 and CDR2 sequences are LNHDA and SQIVND (reference sequence). The CDR3 has 14 amino acids. The V end was cut by 6 bases, the J end by 6 bases, with 17 bases between. As DNA, the CDR3 is TGTGCCAGTAGCATGGGAGGGGGGGTTTCTGAAGCTTTCTTT. This translates into CASSMGGGVSEAFF.

The CDR3: CASSLGSGANVLTF. The CDR3 nucleotides are TGTGCCAGCAGTTTGGGGTCTGGGGCCAACGTCCTGACTTTC. The genes are TRBV6-6 and TRBJ2-6, with D hard to call. The CDR3 loop spans 14 amino acids. Germline values: CDR1 MNHNY, CDR2 SVGAGI (reference sequence). V lost 4 bases and J 1 base, leaving 5 bases between the germline ends.

The chain is built from TRBV6-2 or TRBV6-3 and TRBJ2-7; 13 bases are a match to TRBD2. The CDR3 length is 15 residues. V lost 4 bases and J lost 6; bases outside the gene matches: 6. The germline V gene has CDR1 MNHEY and CDR2 SVGEGT. CDR3 DNA: TGTGCCAGCAGTTCGGGACTAGCGGGATCAAGCGAGCAGTACTTC. Translating gives CASSSGLAGSSEQYF.

The chain has TRBV5-1 and TRBJ1-2; unclear D gene. V dropped 2 bases and J dropped 5 bases, with 16 bases sitting between them. The CDR3 length is 15 residues. The germline V gene encodes CDR1 SGHRS and CDR2 YFSETQ. The CDR3 nucleotides are TGCGCCAGCAGCTTTAATACAGACAATCCTTATGGCTACACCTTC. It specifies CASSFNTDNPYGYTF.

V is TRBV10-3 and J is TRBJ1-4; the D is unclear. Per the germline V gene, CDR1 is ENHRY and CDR2 is SYGVKD. V dropped 0 bases and J dropped 3 bases, with 8 bases sitting between them. This CDR3 spans 15 amino acids. The CDR3 region has the DNA TGTGCCATCAGTGAGTCGATAGGGCCTAATGAAAAACTGTTTTTT. Translating it yields CAISESIGPNEKLFF.

V and J are TRBV28 and TRBJ1-1, with 9 bases that match TRBD1. The germline gives CDR1 MDHEN, CDR2 SYDVKM. The CDR3 loop spans 15 amino acids. V shed 10 bases and J 6 bases; nucleotides not matched to a gene: 15. The CDR3 region is CATTNTGTGRAEAFF. The CDR3 DNA sequence: TGTGCCACTACTAATACCGGGACAGGGAGGGCTGAAGCTTTCTTT. Supplemented by reference TRBV28 and TRBJ1-1, the full variable domain reads DVKVTQSSRYLVKRTGEKVFLECVQDMDHENMFWYRQDPGLGLRLIYFSYDVKMKEKGDIPEGYSVSREKKERFSLILESASTNQTSMYLCATTNTGTGRAEAFFGQGTRLTVV.